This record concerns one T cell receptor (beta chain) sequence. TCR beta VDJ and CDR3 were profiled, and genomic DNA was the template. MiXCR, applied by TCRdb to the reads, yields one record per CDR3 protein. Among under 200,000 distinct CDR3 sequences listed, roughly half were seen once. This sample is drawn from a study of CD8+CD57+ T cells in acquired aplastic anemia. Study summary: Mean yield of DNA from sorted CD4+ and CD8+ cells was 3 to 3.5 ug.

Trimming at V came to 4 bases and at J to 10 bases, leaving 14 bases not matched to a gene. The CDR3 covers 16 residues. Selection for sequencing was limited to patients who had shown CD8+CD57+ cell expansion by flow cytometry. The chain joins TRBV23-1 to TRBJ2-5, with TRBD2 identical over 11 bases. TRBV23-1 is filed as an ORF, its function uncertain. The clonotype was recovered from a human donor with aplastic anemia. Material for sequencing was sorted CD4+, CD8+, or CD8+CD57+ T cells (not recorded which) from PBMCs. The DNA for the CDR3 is TGCGCCAGCAGTCCTCAAACTAGCGGGAGTGCGAAGATCCAGTACTTC. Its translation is CASSPQTSGSAKIQYF.